These T cell receptor beta chains were read from a single sample in a study of cytomegalovirus exposure and HLA in healthy donors. Method: immunoSEQ multiplex PCR; TCRdb's copy keeps in-frame clones and lacks some. Of approximately 120,000 clones in the sample, roughly 15% are singletons; the top ten hold about 3.1%. Sequenced input: PBMCs. The source of these receptors is a female donor in good health and CMV-seropositive. Each CDR3 is given with its conserved first and last residue. D genes are given only for firm matches. Some rows mark clone size as missing; the rest say once, few, many or name a class of expanded clone.

TRBJ2-3	TRBV30	-	-	11	TGTGCCTGGGGAGGGACAGATACGCAGTATTTT	CAWGGTDTQYF
TRBJ1-1	TRBV29-1	few	-	13	TGCAGCGTAGGACGACAGATGAACACTGAAGCTTTCTTT	CSVGRQMNTEAFF
TRBJ1-1	TRBV6-1	few	TRBD1	13	TGTGCCAGCAGTGACGGACAGGGGGATGAAGCTTTCTTT	CASSDGQGDEAFF
TRBJ1-1	TRBV6-4	-	TRBD1	13	TGTGCCAGCAGTTACAGGGGGGGCACTGAAGCTTTCTTT	CASSYRGGTEAFF
TRBJ1-2	TRBV29-1	few	TRBD1	14	TGCAGCGTAGCGCAAGACAGGGTCTTATATGGCTACACCTTC	CSVAQDRVLYGYTF
TRBJ2-5	TRBV4-3	few	TRBD1	14	TGCGCCAGCAGCCCCGACAGGGGATCGGAGACCCAGTACTTC	CASSPDRGSETQYF
TRBJ2-3	TRBV29-1	-	-	14	TGCAGCGTTGAAGAAGGGGTTCTCGCAGATACGCAGTATTTT	CSVEEGVLADTQYF
TRBJ2-3	TRBV13	few	-	17	TGTGCCAGCAGCTTAGGGACAGGAGACTTTAATACAGATACGCAGTATTTT	CASSLGTGDFNTDTQYF
TRBJ2-7	TRBV5-6	-	TRBD1	19	TGTGCCAGCAGCACCAGTTCCGGGACAGGGGTTTTTTCCTCCTACGAGCAGTACTTC	CASSTSSGTGVFSSYEQYF
TRBJ2-6	TRBV30	-	-	17	TGTGCCTGGAGTGTACAGGTATCCCCCTCTGGGGCCAACGTCCTGACTTTC	CAWSVQVSPSGANVLTF
TRBJ1-1	TRBV6-5	-	-	14	TGTGCCGGCAGTTCACAGGGTATGAACACTGAAGCTTTCTTT	CAGSSQGMNTEAFF
TRBJ2-7	TRBV27	few	-	12	TGTGCCAGCAGTACGACTGGCTACGAGCAGTACTTC	CASSTTGYEQYF
TRBJ2-1	TRBV4-1	few	TRBD2	16	TGCGCCAGCAGCCAAGCCCCGGGACTAGCGGGAGATGAGCAGTTCTTC	CASSQAPGLAGDEQFF